This TCR beta chain is drawn from a study of T-cell memory formation after mild COVID-19. Study-level information: For the most part, TCR clusters were specific to one donor. Study results and caveats: Among contracting clones, CD4+ were mainly CM/EM and CD8+ enriched in EMRA. While clones contracting from day 15 to 85 were balanced between CD4 and CD8, later expanders leaned CD4+.

The CDR3 has 14 amino acids. From germline, CDR1 is MNHEY and CDR2 SVGAGI. V gave up 6 bases and J gave up 4 bases; unmatched junction bases: 7. On this clonotype: Its antigen is still unknown.

TCRdb independently ran MiXCR on the 5' RACE reads; one entry per CDR3 protein. The sample lists almost 250,000 distinct CDR3 sequences, 15% occurring once. The chain is built from TRBV6-5 and TRBJ1-2; 8 bases map to TRBD1. This clonotype was obtained from an adult woman who had mild COVID-19 (a few samples of this study predate the infection). Cell type and time point are not known. The material sequenced was PBMCs or a T cell subset sorted from them (not recorded which). DNA of the CDR3: TGTGCCAGCAGACCGCGGACAGGGATCTATGGCTACACCTTC. Translated: CASRPRTGIYGYTF.